Below, 29 T cell receptor beta chains from the same sample are listed, as sequenced in a study of early T cells in non-severe SARS-CoV-2 infection. TCRdb independently ran MiXCR on the 5' RACE reads; one entry per CDR3 protein. The table has 35,000 to 50,000 distinct CDR3 sequences, 20% to 25% seen once; the top ten hold around 5%. The input for sequencing was whole blood, taken at baseline. Receptors originate from an adult who was a healthcare worker with PCR-confirmed SARS-CoV-2 infection or an uninfected control (not recorded which).

The V gene is TRBV6-5, the J gene TRBJ2-1; D could derive from TRBD1 or TRBD2 (5 bases each). V was cut by 5 bases and J by 7 bases, with 18 bases left in between. Germline V lookup: CDR1 MNHEY, CDR2 SVGAGI. The CDR3 runs 15 residues. The CDR3 region is CASSEGVRVSNEQFF. The CDR3 nucleotides read TGTGCCAGCAGTGAGGGTGTCAGGGTTTCGAATGAGCAGTTCTTC.

The chain is built from TRBV5-1 and TRBJ2-1, with TRBD1 matching 9 bases. CDR3 length: 14 residues. CDR1 is SGHRS and CDR2 is YFSETQ in the germline V gene. J lost 5 bases, V lost 1 base, and 1 base had no gene match. CDR3 loop: CASSLTGGNNEQFF. DNA of the CDR3: TGCGCCAGCAGCTTGACAGGGGGCAACAATGAGCAGTTCTTC.

The rearrangement uses TRBV6-1 and TRBJ2-7; no clear D gene. Between the trimmed V and J ends, which lost 3 bases and 2 bases, there was a span of 8 bases. The CDR3 sequence is 13 residues long. Germline V CDR1 and CDR2: MNHNS, SASEGT. CDR3 sequence (DNA): TGTGCCAGCAGTGAGACTGGAACCTACGAGCAGTACTTC. It codes for CASSETGTYEQYF.

V usage is TRBV7-9 and J usage is TRBJ2-7; TRBD1 matches at 7 bases. CDR1 and CDR2 from the germline V gene are SEHNR and FQNEAQ (reference sequence). CDR3 length: 15 residues. The junction had 16 bases not matched to a gene; V was cut back by 4 bases and J by 10 bases. CDR3 sequence reads: CASSSTHRSDREQYF. The CDR3 DNA is TGTGCCAGCAGCTCAACCCATAGATCCGACAGGGAACAGTACTTC. Using reference TRBV7-9 and TRBJ2-7 for the parts outside the CDR3, the full variable domain is DTGVSQNPRHKITKRGQNVTFRCDPISEHNRLYWYRQTLGQGPEFLTYFQNEAQLEKSRLLSDRFSAERPKGSFSTLEIQRTEQGDSAMYLCASSSTHRSDREQYFGPGTRLTVT.

The chain combines TRBV13 with TRBJ1-2; tentatively, D is TRBD1 (6 bases). V was shortened by 3 bases and J by 4 bases, with 12 bases between the two germline ends. The CDR3 spans 14 residues. In germline, CDR1 is PRHDT, CDR2 FYEKMQ (reference sequence). CDR3 protein: CASSFGTKFYGYTF. The CDR3 coding sequence is TGTGCCAGCAGCTTCGGGACAAAATTCTATGGCTACACCTTC.

This chain uses TRBV7-2 with TRBJ1-1, with D unresolved. Germline lookup yields CDR1 SGHTA and CDR2 FQGNSA. The CDR3 contains 14 residues. Between the trimmed V and J ends, which lost 0 bases and 1 base, there was a span of 6 bases. For the CDR3, the DNA is TGTGCCAGCAGCTTAGCTACAGCGAACACTGAAGCTTTCTTT. Its protein product is CASSLATANTEAFF. The full variable domain, rest sourced from reference TRBV7-2 and TRBJ1-1, is GAGVSQSPSNKVTEKGKDVELRCDPISGHTALYWYRQSLGQGLEFLIYFQGNSAPDKSGLPSDRFSAERTGGSVSTLTIQRTQQEDSAVYLCASSLATANTEAFFGQGTRLTVV.

This clonotype showed up many times. The chain has TRBV7-8 and TRBJ2-1; D could derive from TRBD1 or TRBD2 (6 bases each). The CDR3 is 17 amino acids. The V gene lost 4 bases and the J gene lost 0 bases, with 16 bases spanning the gap. Germline V gene sequence: CDR1 SGHVS, CDR2 FQNEAQ. Written as DNA, the CDR3 is TGTGCCAGCAGCTACCCTCCCGGGGGCCCCTCCTACAATGAGCAGTTCTTC. This codes for CASSYPPGGPSYNEQFF.

The genes are TRBV29-1 and TRBJ2-1; D may be TRBD1 (6 bases). With 7 bases removed from V and 9 bases from J, the gap between germline ends came to 13 bases. Germline lookup yields CDR1 SQVTM and CDR2 ANQGSEA. This CDR3 comprises 11 residues. CDR3 residues: CSAKQGAEQFF. The CDR3, as DNA: TGCAGCGCTAAACAGGGCGCTGAGCAGTTCTTC.

V usage is TRBV7-8 and J usage is TRBJ1-2, with D possibly matching TRBD1 (6 bases). The V gene lost 5 bases and the J gene lost 6 bases, with 16 bases spanning the gap. CDR1 and CDR2 (germline): SGHVS, FQNEAQ. This CDR3 is built from 14 residues. The CDR3 coding sequence is TGTGCCAGCAGCGCTAGCGGGGGGCTAAATGGCTACACCTTC. This translates into CASSASGGLNGYTF.

CDR3 loop: CASSVEEADTQYF. The DNA for the CDR3 is TGTGCCAGCAGCGTAGAGGAAGCAGATACGCAGTATTTT. J is TRBJ2-3 and V is TRBV9; no firm D call. In germline, CDR1 is SGDLS, CDR2 YYNGEE. V lost 0 bases to trimming and J lost 4 bases, with 6 bases between them. This CDR3 region has 13 residues.

The chain uses TRBV12-3 or TRBV12-4 and TRBJ2-2; D is unresolved. V lost 7 bases and J lost 6, with 12 bases in between. The CDR3 is 13 residues long. The CDR3 bases are TGTGCCAGCAAGTTGGTGGTTTCCGGGGAGCTGTTTTTT. Amino acids: CASKLVVSGELFF.

The rearrangement links TRBV7-2 to TRBJ2-7, with D unclear. Trimming removed 1 base from V and 0 bases from J, with 10 bases in between. Germline CDR1 SGHTA, CDR2 FQGNSA. The CDR3 is 15 amino acids. The CDR3 coding sequence is TGTGCCAGCAGCTTAGGAGCAGAAAGCTCCTACGAGCAGTACTTC. Translation: CASSLGAESSYEQYF. Full variable domain (remainder filled in from reference TRBV7-2 and TRBJ2-7): GAGVSQSPSNKVTEKGKDVELRCDPISGHTALYWYRQSLGQGLEFLIYFQGNSAPDKSGLPSDRFSAERTGGSVSTLTIQRTQQEDSAVYLCASSLGAESSYEQYFGPGTRLTVT.

This clonotype came up a few times. The chain is built from TRBV12-3 or TRBV12-4 and TRBJ1-3; D call uncertain. The length of the CDR3 is 13 residues. V was shortened by 3 bases and J by 4 bases, with 7 bases between the two germline ends. This CDR3 is CASSLNRGNTIYF. The CDR3 bases are TGTGCCAGCAGTTTGAATAGAGGAAACACCATATATTTT.

The V and J genes are TRBV7-8 and TRBJ2-1; 9 nucleotides line up with TRBD2. Germline trimming cut 4 bases from V and 2 bases from J; bases unmatched to any gene: 9. CDR1 and CDR2 (germline): SGHVS, FQNEAQ. This CDR3 comprises 17 residues. In DNA form, the CDR3 reads TGTGCCAGCAGCTCCCCTTTAAGCGGGGGGCCCTACAATGAGCAGTTCTTC. This gives the protein CASSSPLSGGPYNEQFF. Looking up the rest from reference TRBV7-8 and TRBJ2-1 gives the full variable domain: GAGVSQSPRYKVAKRGQDVALRCDPISGHVSLFWYQQALGQGPEFLTYFQNEAQLDKSGLPSDRFFAERPEGSVSTLKIQRTQQEDSAVYLCASSSPLSGGPYNEQFFGPGTRLTVL.

The CDR3 region has the DNA TGTGCCAGCAGCTCGCCTGGACAGAATGAAAAACTGTTTTTT. Translated, it gives CASSSPGQNEKLFF. This rearrangement joins TRBV5-5 to TRBJ1-4; perhaps TRBD1 as D (6 bases). This CDR3 contains 14 residues. Trimming stripped 3 bases from V and 5 bases from J, with 11 bases between. Looked up from germline, CDR1 is SGHKS and CDR2 is YYEKEE (reference sequence).

V usage is TRBV5-4 and J usage is TRBJ2-4; maybe TRBD2 (7 bases). This CDR3 region has 15 residues. CDR1 SGHNT and CDR2 YYREEE come from the germline V gene (reference sequence). Trimming pared 0 bases from V and 6 bases from J, leaving 13 bases between. CDR3 DNA sequence: TGTGCCAGCAGCTTGGCGGGGGGCCAGAGAAACATTCAGTACTTC. Encoded protein: CASSLAGGQRNIQYF.

The chain couples TRBV7-9 to TRBJ2-1; D possibly corresponds to TRBD1 (8 bases). The length of the CDR3 is 16 residues. Trimming cost V 5 bases and J 4 bases, with 18 bases left between them. From germline, CDR1 is SEHNR and CDR2 FQNEAQ (reference sequence). CDR3 sequence reads: CASSPRTGRGYNEQFF. For the CDR3, the DNA is TGTGCCAGCAGCCCTCGGACAGGGCGGGGGTACAATGAGCAGTTCTTC.

This chain links TRBV29-1 with TRBJ1-1; perhaps TRBD1 as D (5 bases). There are 13 residues in the CDR3. V lost 7 bases to trimming and J lost 5 bases, with 17 bases between them. Germline-derived CDR1 and CDR2 are SQVTM and ANQGSEA. The DNA of the CDR3 is TGCAGCGCCTCCACCGGACACGGGACTGAAGCTTTCTTT. It translates to CSASTGHGTEAFF.

This clonotype was seen a few times. The genes are TRBV12-3 or TRBV12-4 and TRBJ1-5; 9 bases align to TRBD1. This CDR3 comprises 15 residues. The J segment lost 8 bases and the V segment lost 4 bases, leaving 9 bases of the junction unmatched. CDR3 sequence: CASSSTGTGSEPQHF. CDR3 DNA sequence: TGTGCCAGCAGTTCTACCGGGACAGGGTCTGAGCCCCAGCATTTT.

The chain employs TRBV3-1 and TRBJ2-7; 13 positions agree with TRBD2. This CDR3 is built from 15 residues. Unmatched junction bases numbered 9, after V lost 4 bases and J lost 9 bases. The germline gives CDR1 LGHDT, CDR2 YNNKEL (reference sequence). The CDR3 loop is CASSPGTSGARRQYF. The CDR3 DNA sequence: TGTGCCAGCAGCCCCGGGACTAGCGGGGCCCGAAGGCAGTACTTC.

This clonotype was seen more than once but under ten times. V is TRBV12-3 or TRBV12-4 and J is TRBJ2-1, with D tentatively TRBD1 or TRBD2 (5 bases each). The V gene lost 4 bases and the J gene lost 4 bases, with 11 bases spanning the gap. The CDR3 totals 14 residues. The CDR3 DNA sequence: TGTGCCAGCAGTTATGGGACCCAGTACAATGAGCAGTTCTTC. It specifies CASSYGTQYNEQFF.

This clonotype has a handful of counts. The CDR3 sequence: CASSESGRNNYGYTF. CDR3 DNA sequence: TGTGCCAGCAGTGAATCCGGGCGAAATAACTATGGCTACACCTTC. This sequence joins TRBV6-1 and TRBJ1-2, with D unresolved. The CDR3 is 15 amino acids. V lost 2 bases and J 1 base, leaving 11 bases between the germline ends. Germline CDR1 and CDR2: MNHNS and SASEGT.

This clonotype turned up a few times. The chain employs TRBV20-1 and TRBJ1-1; possibly TRBD1 for D (6 bases). Germline CDR1 reads DFQATT; CDR2 reads SNEGSKA (reference sequence). This CDR3 spans 16 amino acids. Trimming removed 6 bases at V and 0 bases at J, with 20 bases between. CDR3 DNA: TGCAGTGCGGCTACTCCGGGACAAAGAATGAACACTGAAGCTTTCTTT. This codes for CSAATPGQRMNTEAFF.

This clonotype came up a few times. The chain combines TRBV7-3 with TRBJ2-2, with 7 bases lining up with TRBD1. Trimming took 1 base from V and 3 from J; bases not matched to a gene: 8. Germline loops: CDR1 SGHTA, CDR2 FQGTGA. This CDR3 has 17 residues. CDR3 protein: CASSLMGQSVDTGELFF. DNA of the CDR3: TGTGCCAGCAGCTTAATGGGACAGTCTGTGGACACCGGGGAGCTGTTTTTT.

This clonotype was recorded a few times. The chain links TRBV6-5 to TRBJ1-1; D is ambiguous. V was cut by 4 bases and J by 2 bases, with 11 bases left in between. Germline loops: CDR1 MNHEY, CDR2 SVGAGI. The CDR3 totals 14 residues. CDR3 sequence reads: CASSLAGANTEAFF. The DNA of the CDR3 is TGTGCCAGCAGTTTGGCAGGAGCTAACACTGAAGCTTTCTTT.

This clonotype appeared a few times. CDR3 residues: CSAMGLAGGPDTQYF. Written as DNA, the CDR3 is TGCAGTGCTATGGGACTAGCGGGGGGCCCAGATACGCAGTATTTT. This rearrangement joins TRBV20-1 to TRBJ2-3, with 15 bases aligning to TRBD2. The V gene end was trimmed by 4 bases and the J gene end by 4 bases; junction bases not matched to a gene: 3. The CDR3 is made up of 15 amino acids. Germline CDR1 is DFQATT and CDR2 is SNEGSKA (reference sequence).

With regard to this clonotype: A much more abundant neighbour one base away suggests this may be a read error. J is TRBJ2-7 and V is TRBV29-1; tentatively, D is TRBD1 (6 bases). The CDR3 contains 14 residues. V was pared by 1 base and J by 1 base, with 11 bases between. Germline V gives CDR1 SQVTM, CDR2 ANQGSEA. This CDR3 is CSVEAGTTSYEQYF. The CDR3 nucleotides read TGCAGCGTTGAAGCCGGGACAACTTCCTACGAGCAGTACTTC.

This clonotype was seen many times. This chain links TRBV5-1 with TRBJ2-7, with D perhaps given as TRBD1 or TRBD2 (5 bases each). The CDR3 runs to 13 residues. Germline V gene sequence: CDR1 SGHRS, CDR2 YFSETQ. V was shortened by 3 bases and J by 3 bases, with 10 bases between the two germline ends. CDR3: CASSSRDDYEQYF. CDR3 bases: TGCGCCAGCAGCTCCCGGGACGACTACGAGCAGTACTTC.

This clonotype showed up just a few times. This rearrangement joins TRBV7-8 to TRBJ2-3, with D maybe TRBD1 (6 bases). The V end lost 0 bases, the J end lost 5 bases, and 12 bases lay between the germline ends. The CDR3 runs 15 residues. Germline V gene lookup returns CDR1 SGHVS and CDR2 FQNEAQ. Here the CDR3 DNA reads TGTGCCAGCAGCTTAGCGAGCCAGGGGATAGATACGCAGTATTTT. It is translated as CASSLASQGIDTQYF.